This T cell receptor (beta chain) was retrieved from a study of blood T cell repertoires in COVID-19. Turning to the study itself: PBMCs, B-cell-depleted T cells, or T cells were the source of the cDNA or gDNA that made up the material.

Profiling relied on immunoSEQ multiplex PCR, and the TCRdb table lists in-frame clones only, not all of them. The table includes 65,000 to 100,000 clones, around 80% detected once. From germline, CDR1 is SGDLS and CDR2 YYNGEE. The CDR3 runs 15 residues. The V gene lost 3 bases and the J gene lost 8 bases, with 17 bases spanning the gap. V is TRBV9 and J is TRBJ1-4; D not certain. Sequencing input: peripheral blood. The sequence was collected from a human donor in a cohort sampled during active COVID-19. The CDR3 DNA sequence: TGTGCCAGCAGCGCACCCGGGGTAACGGGAGAAAAACTGTTTTTT. Protein product: CASSAPGVTGEKLFF.